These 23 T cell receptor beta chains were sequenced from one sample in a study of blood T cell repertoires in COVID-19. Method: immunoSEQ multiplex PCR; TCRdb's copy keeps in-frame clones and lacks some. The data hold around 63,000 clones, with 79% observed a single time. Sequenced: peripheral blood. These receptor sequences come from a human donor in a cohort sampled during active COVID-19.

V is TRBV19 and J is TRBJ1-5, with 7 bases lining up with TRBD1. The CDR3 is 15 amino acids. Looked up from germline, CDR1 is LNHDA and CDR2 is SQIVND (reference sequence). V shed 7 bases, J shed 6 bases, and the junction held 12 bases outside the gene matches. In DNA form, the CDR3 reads TGTGCCAGTACGATCGGAACAGGGGTAGGTCAGCCCCAGCATTTT. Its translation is CASTIGTGVGQPQHF. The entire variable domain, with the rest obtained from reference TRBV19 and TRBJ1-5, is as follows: DGGITQSPKYLFRKEGQNVTLSCEQNLNHDAMYWYRQDPGQGLRLIYYSQIVNDFQKGDIAEGYSVSREKKESFPLTVTSAQKNPTAFYLCASTIGTGVGQPQHFGDGTRLSIL.

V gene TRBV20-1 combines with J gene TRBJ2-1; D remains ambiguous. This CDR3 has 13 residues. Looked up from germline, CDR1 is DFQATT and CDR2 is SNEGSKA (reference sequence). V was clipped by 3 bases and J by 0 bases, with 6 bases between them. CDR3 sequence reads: CSASYSSYNEQFF. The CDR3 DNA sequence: TGCAGTGCTAGTTACAGCTCCTACAATGAGCAGTTCTTC.

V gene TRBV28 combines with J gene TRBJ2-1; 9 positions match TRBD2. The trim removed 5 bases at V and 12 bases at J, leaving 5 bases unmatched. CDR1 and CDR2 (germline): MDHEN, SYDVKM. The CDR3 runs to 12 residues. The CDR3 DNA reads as TGTGCCAGCAGTCTATCGACTAGCGGGCAGTTCTTC. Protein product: CASSLSTSGQFF.

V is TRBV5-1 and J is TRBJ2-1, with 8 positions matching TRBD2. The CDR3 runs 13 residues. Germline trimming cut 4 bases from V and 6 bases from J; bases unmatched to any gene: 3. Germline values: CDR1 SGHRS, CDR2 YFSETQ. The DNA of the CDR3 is TGCGCCAGCAGCGAACTAGCGGTCAATGAGCAGTTCTTC. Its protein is CASSELAVNEQFF. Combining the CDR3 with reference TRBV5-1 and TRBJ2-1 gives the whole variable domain KAGVTQTPRYLIKTRGQQVTLSCSPISGHRSVSWYQQTPGQGLQFLFEYFSETQRNKGNFPGRFSGRQFSNSRSEMNVSTLELGDSALYLCASSELAVNEQFFGPGTRLTVL.

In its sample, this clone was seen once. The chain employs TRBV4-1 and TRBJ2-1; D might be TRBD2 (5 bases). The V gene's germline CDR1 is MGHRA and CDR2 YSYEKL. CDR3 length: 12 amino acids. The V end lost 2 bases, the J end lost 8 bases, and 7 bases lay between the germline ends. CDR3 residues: CASSQRRHEQFF. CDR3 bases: TGCGCCAGCAGCCAACGGAGGCATGAGCAGTTCTTC.

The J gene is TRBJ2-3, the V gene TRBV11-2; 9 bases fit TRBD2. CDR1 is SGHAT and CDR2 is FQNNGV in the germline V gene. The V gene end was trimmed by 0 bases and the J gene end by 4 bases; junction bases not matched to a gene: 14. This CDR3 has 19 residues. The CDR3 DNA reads TGTGCCAGCAGCTTAGATGAGGGTTTGGGACTAGCCCGGGCAGATACGCAGTATTTT. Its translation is CASSLDEGLGLARADTQYF.

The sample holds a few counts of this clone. The CDR3 region is CASSLAVGLAGANEQFF. The DNA of the CDR3 is TGTGCCAGCAGCTTGGCGGTAGGGCTAGCGGGAGCCAATGAGCAGTTCTTC. The chain uses TRBV5-6 and TRBJ2-1, with 10 bases lining up with TRBD2. Germline CDR1 is SGHDT and CDR2 is YYEEEE. V was pared by 0 bases and J by 6 bases, with 9 bases of the junction left unmatched. This CDR3 comprises 17 residues.

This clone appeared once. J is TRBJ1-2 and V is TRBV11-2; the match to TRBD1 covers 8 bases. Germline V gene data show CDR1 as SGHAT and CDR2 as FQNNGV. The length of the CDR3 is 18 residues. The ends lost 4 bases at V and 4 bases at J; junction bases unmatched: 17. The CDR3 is CASSSTPGTGGRGYGYTF. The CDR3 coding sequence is TGTGCCAGCAGCTCGACGCCCGGGACAGGAGGACGCGGCTATGGCTACACCTTC.

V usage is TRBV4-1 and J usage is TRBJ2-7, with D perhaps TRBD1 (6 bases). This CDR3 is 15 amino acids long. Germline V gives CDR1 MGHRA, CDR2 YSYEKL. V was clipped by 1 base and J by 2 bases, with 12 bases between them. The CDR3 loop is CASSQGLRGAYEQYF. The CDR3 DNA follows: TGCGCCAGCAGCCAAGGTCTCAGGGGAGCCTACGAGCAGTACTTC.

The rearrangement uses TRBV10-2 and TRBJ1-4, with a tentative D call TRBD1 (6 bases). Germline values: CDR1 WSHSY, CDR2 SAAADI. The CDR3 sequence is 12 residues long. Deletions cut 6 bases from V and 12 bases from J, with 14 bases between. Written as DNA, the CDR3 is TGCGCCAGCAGAAAACCCCAGGGGCAACTGTTTTTT. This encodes CASRKPQGQLFF.

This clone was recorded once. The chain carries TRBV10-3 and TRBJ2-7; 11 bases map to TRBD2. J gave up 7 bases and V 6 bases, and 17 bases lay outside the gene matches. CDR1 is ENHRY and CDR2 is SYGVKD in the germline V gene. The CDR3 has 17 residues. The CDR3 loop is CAISPGTSGGNRWEQYF. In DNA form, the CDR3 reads TGTGCCATCAGCCCCGGGACTAGCGGTGGGAACCGGTGGGAGCAGTACTTC.

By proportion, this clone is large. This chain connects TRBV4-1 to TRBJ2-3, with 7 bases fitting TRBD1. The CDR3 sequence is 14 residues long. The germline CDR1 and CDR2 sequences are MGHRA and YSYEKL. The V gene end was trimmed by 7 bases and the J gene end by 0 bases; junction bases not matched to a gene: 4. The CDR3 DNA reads TGCGCCAGCACGGACAGGATCAGCACAGATACGCAGTATTTT. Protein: CASTDRISTDTQYF.

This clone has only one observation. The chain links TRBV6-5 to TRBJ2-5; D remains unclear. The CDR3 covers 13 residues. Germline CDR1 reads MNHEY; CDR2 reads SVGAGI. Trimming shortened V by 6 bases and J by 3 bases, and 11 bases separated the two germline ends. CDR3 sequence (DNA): TGTGCCAGCAGCCGTGGTCAGAAAGAGACCCAGTACTTC. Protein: CASSRGQKETQYF.

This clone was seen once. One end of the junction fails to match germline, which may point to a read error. The CDR3 DNA reads as TGTGCCAGCAGCTTAGGACCCTACAGTATCGGGAGCTTTGGCTTT. Translating gives CASSLGPYSIGSFGF. This sequence joins TRBV7-9 and TRBJ1-1; no clear D gene. The CDR3 spans 15 residues. CDR1 and CDR2 (germline): SEHNR, FQNEAQ (reference sequence).

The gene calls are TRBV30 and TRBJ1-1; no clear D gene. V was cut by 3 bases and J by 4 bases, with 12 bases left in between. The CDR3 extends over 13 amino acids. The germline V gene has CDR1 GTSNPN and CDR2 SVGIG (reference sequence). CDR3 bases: TGTGCCTGGAGGCAACATTCGGGCACTGAAGCTTTCTTT. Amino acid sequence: CAWRQHSGTEAFF.

The CDR3 nucleotides are TGTGCCAGCAGTTATTCGGGTGAGCCGAACACCATATATTTT. This gives the protein CASSYSGEPNTIYF. V gene TRBV6-5 combines with J gene TRBJ1-3; D remains ambiguous. Germline V lookup: CDR1 MNHEY, CDR2 SVGAGI. The ends were cut back, 3 bases at V and 7 bases at J, with 13 bases in the middle. The CDR3 contains 14 residues.

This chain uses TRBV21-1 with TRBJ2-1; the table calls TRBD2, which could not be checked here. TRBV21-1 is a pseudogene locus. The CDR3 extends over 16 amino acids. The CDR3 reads CASSKEGEGLYNEQFF. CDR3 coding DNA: TGTGCCAGCAGCAAAGAGGGGGAGGGCCTGTACAATGAGCAGTTCTTC.

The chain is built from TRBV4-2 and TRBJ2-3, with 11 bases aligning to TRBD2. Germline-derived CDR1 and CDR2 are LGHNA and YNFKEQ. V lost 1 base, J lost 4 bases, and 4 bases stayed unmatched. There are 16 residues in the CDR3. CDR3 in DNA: TGTGCCAGCAGCCAAGTACTAGCGGGGGCCCCAGATACGCAGTATTTT. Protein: CASSQVLAGAPDTQYF.

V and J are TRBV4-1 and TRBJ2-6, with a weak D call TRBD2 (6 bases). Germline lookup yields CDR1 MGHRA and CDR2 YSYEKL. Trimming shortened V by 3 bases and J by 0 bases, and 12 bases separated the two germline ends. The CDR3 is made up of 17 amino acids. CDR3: CASSQGRGISGANVLTF. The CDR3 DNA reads TGCGCCAGCAGCCAGGGGCGGGGTATCTCTGGGGCCAACGTCCTGACTTTC.

This chain's CDR3 is CASGDRDRNTGELFF. Here the CDR3 DNA reads TGTGCCAGCGGGGACCGGGACAGGAACACCGGGGAGCTGTTTTTT. V gene TRBV11-3 combines with J gene TRBJ2-2; 7 positions agree with TRBD1. V dropped 8 bases and J dropped 1; count of bases not matched to a gene: 7. Germline V gives CDR1 SGHNT, CDR2 YENEEA. CDR3 length: 15 amino acids.

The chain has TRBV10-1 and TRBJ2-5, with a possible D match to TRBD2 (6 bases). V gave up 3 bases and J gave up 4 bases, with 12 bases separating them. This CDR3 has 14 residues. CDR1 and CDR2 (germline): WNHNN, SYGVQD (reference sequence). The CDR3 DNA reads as TGCGCCAGCAGTGAAGGAGGGAACTCAGAGACCCAGTACTTC. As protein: CASSEGGNSETQYF.

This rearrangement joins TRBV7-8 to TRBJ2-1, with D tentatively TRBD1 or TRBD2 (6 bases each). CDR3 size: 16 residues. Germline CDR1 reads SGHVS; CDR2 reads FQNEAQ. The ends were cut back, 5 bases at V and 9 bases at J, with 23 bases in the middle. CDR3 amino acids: CASSRGGTSAQSEQFF. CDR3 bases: TGTGCCAGCAGCCGAGGGGGGACTTCGGCCCAGAGTGAGCAGTTCTTC.

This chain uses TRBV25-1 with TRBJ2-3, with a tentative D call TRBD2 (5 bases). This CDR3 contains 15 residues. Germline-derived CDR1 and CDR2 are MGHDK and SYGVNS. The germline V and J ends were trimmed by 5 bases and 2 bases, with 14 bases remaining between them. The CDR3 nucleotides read TGTGCCAGCAGTAGGAGAGGAGGCCTCACAGATACGCAGTATTTT. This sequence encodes CASSRRGGLTDTQYF.